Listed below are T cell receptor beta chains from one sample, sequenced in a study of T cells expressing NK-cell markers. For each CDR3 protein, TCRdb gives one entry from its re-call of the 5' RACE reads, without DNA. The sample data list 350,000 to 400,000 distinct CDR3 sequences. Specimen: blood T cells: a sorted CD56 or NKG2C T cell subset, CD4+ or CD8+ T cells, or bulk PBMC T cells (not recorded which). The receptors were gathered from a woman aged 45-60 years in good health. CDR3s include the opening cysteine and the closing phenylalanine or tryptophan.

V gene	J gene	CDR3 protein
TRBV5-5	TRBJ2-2	CASCRDTHTGELFF
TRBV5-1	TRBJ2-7	CASSLTPSLPYEQYF
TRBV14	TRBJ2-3	CASSEQPYTQYF
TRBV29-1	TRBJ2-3	CSVAMSPTDTQYF
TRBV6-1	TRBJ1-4	CASSANVAWSEKLFF
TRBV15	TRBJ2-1	CATSRPDLGVQFF
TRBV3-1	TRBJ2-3	CASLGTSGSSDTQYF
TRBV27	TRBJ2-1	CASSSPHRDYKFF
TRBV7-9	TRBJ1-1	CASSSQGMGEAFF
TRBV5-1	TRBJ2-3	CASSLGAGAHRDTQYF
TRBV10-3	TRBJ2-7	CAISERLGVQYF
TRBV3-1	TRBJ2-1	CASSPDSGGKFF
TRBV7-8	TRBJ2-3	CASSLPGHTKGDTQYF
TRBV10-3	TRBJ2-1	CAISGSRERANEQFF
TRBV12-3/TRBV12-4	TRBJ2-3	CASSLRGRTDTQYF
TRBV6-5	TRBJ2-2	CASSSSGLAGDTGELFF
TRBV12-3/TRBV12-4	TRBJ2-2	CASSFRAGNTGELFF
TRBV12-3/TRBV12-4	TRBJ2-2	CASSPADTNTGELFF
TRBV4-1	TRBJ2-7	CASSPYGLYEQYF
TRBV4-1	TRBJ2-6	CATRPSDGTSGANVLTF
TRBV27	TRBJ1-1	CASHRKGTEAFF
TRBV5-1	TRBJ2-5	CASSMDSAGRETQYF
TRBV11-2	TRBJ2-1	CASSFGLGDHNEQFF
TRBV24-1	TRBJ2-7	CATSDRRDSHEQYF
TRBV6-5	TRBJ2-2	CASTPHPNTGELFF
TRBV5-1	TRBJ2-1	CASSLGSGRADEQFF
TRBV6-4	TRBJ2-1	CASSVTPVGGSEQFF
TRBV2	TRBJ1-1	CASRREGGNTEAFF
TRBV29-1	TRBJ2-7	CSVEGGRALEQYF
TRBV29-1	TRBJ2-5	CSVGHYQETQYF
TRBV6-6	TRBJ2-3	CASALGAGGGTDTQYF
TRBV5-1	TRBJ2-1	CASSRQGYPNEQFF
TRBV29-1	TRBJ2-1	CSLAVSLNEQFF
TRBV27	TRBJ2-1	CASSPTRLSYNEQFF
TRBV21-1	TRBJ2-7	CASSKRNYDEQYF
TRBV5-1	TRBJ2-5	CASSSTSKGPGETQYF